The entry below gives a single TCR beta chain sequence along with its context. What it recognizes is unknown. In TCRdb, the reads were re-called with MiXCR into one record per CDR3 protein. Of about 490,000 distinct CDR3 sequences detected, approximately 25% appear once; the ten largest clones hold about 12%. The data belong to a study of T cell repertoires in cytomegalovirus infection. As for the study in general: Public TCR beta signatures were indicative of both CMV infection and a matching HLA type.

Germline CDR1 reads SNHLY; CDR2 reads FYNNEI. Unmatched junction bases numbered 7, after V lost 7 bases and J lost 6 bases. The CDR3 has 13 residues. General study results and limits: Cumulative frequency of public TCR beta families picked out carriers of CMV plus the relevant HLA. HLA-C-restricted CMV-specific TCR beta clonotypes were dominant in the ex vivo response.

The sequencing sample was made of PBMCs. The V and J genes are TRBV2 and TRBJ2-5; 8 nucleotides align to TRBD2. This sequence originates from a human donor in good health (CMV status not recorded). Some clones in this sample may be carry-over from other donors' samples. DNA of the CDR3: TGTGCCAGCACGGAGGCGGGAGGCCAGACCCAGTACTTC. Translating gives CASTEAGGQTQYF.